The clone carrying this T cell receptor beta chain turned up a few times. Its target is unknown. The data stem from a study of T cell repertoires in cytomegalovirus infection. Study observations and caveats: There were HLA-C-restricted CMV-specific TCR beta clonotypes dominating the ex vivo response.

Between the trimmed V and J ends, which lost 3 bases and 0 bases, there was a span of 17 bases. The germline gives CDR1 KGHSH, CDR2 LQKENI. This CDR3 comprises 17 residues. MiXCR, run by TCRdb on the reads, gives a single entry per CDR3 protein. The data hold about 530,000 distinct CDR3 sequences, with approximately 25% observed a single time. This TCR came from a human donor in good health (CMV status not recorded). Some clones in this sample may be carry-over from other donors' samples. Sample: PBMCs. The rearrangement uses TRBV18 and TRBJ1-2; the D gene is possibly TRBD1 (6 bases). In DNA form, the CDR3 reads TGTGCCAGCTCACCCGACTCCGGGACAACCTCTAACTATGGCTACACCTTC. Translation gives CASSPDSGTTSNYGYTF. Full variable domain (remainder filled in from reference TRBV18 and TRBJ1-2): NAGVMQNPRHLVRRRGQEARLRCSPMKGHSHVYWYRQLPEEGLKFMVYLQKENIIDESGMPKERFSAEFPKEGPSILRIQQVVRGDSAAYFCASSPDSGTTSNYGYTFGSGTRLTVV.